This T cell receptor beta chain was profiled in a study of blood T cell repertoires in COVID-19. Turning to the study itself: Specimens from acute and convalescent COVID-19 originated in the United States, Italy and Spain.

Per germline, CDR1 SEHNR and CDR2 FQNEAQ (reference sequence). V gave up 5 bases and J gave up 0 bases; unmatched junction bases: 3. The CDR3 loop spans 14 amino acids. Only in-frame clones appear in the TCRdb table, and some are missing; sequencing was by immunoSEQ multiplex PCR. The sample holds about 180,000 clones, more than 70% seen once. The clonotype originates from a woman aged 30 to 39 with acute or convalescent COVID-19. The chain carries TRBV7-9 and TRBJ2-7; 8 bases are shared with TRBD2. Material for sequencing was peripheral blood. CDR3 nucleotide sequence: TGTGCCAGCAGCCGGAGCGGGAGCTCCTACGAGCAGTACTTC. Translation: CASSRSGSSYEQYF.